This T cell receptor (beta chain) was obtained from a study of T cell clonality in common variable immunodeficiency. Sequenced by immunoSEQ multiplex PCR; TCRdb stores in-frame clones only, minus some. The data show tens of thousands of clones, none appearing only once, with 0.8% held by the ten largest. This clone has at least ten counts. Its antigen is still unknown. The read ends 3 residues before the CDR3 terminus; that terminus is restored from the germline J gene. This CDR3 has 16 residues. V was clipped by 3 bases and J by 3 bases, with 15 bases between them. The study, taken as a whole, reports: Common variable immunodeficiency TCR beta sequences reportedly had fewer deletions and N-nucleotide insertions.

The genes are TRBV12-3 or TRBV12-4 and TRBJ1-5; no firm D call. Sequencing was done on a sample of peripheral blood mononuclear cells. The clonotype comes from a person aged 18 to 70 in good health. CDR3 amino acids: CASSLGTVRYNQPQHF. CDR3 DNA, as far as it was read: TGTGCCAGCAGTTTGGGTACCGTCAGGTACAATCAGCCC.